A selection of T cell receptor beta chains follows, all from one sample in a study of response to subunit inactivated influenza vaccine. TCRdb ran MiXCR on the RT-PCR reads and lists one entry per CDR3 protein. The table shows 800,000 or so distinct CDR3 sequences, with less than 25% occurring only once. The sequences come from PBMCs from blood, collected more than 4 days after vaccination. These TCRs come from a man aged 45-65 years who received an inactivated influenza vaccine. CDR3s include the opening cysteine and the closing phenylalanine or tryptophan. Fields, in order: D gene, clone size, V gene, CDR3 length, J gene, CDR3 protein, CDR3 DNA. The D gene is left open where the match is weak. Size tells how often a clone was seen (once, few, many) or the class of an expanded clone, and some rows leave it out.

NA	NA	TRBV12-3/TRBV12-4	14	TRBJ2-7	CASLRWGRGGEQYF	TGTGCCAGCCTACGGTGGGGCAGGGGCGGGGAGCAGTACTTC
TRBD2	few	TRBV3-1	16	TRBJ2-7	CASSHSGLAGLYEQYF	TGTGCCAGCAGCCACTCGGGACTAGCGGGATTGTACGAGCAGTACTTC
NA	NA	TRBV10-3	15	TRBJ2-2	CAISGRGEVTGELFF	TGTGCCATCAGTGGTAGGGGCGAGGTCACCGGGGAGCTGTTTTTT
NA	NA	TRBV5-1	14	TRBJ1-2	CASSLGAGTNGYTF	TGCGCCAGCAGCTTGGGTGCAGGGACCAATGGCTACACCTTC
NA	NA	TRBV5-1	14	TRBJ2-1	CASTRDTGYNEQFF	TGCGCCAGCACCCGGGACACAGGCTACAATGAGCAGTTCTTC
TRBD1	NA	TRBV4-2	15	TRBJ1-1	CASSSLQGVFTEAFF	TGTGCCAGCAGCAGCCTACAGGGGGTTTTTACTGAAGCTTTCTTT
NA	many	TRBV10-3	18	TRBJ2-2	CAIRDFTGIGRRTGELFF	TGTGCCATCAGGGACTTTACAGGGATTGGTAGACGGACCGGGGAGCTGTTTTTT
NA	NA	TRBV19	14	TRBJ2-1	CASSIFEGYNEQFF	TGTGCCAGTAGTATTTTTGAAGGCTACAATGAGCAGTTCTTC
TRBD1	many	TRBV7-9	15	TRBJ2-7	CASSALGQGNNEQYF	TGTGCCAGCAGCGCCCTAGGACAGGGAAACAACGAGCAGTACTTC
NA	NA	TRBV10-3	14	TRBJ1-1	CAISRQGMNTEAFF	TGTGCCATCAGTCGACAAGGGATGAACACTGAAGCTTTCTTT
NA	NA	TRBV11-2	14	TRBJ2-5	CASSLVGAKETQYF	TGTGCCAGCAGCTTAGTTGGCGCGAAAGAGACCCAGTACTTC
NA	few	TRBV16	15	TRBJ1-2	CASSQSSFQFYGYTF	TGTGCCAGCAGCCAATCTTCGTTCCAGTTCTATGGCTACACCTTC
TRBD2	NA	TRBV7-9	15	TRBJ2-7	CASSAFGGRAYEQYF	TGTGCCAGCAGCGCCTTTGGCGGGAGGGCCTACGAGCAGTACTTC
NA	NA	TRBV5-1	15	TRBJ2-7	CASSLGDTSSYEQYF	TGCGCCAGCAGCTTGGGGGACACAAGCTCCTACGAGCAGTACTTC
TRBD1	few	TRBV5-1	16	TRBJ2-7	CASSLATDRASYEQYF	TGCGCCAGCAGCCTCGCGACCGACAGGGCCTCCTACGAGCAGTACTTC
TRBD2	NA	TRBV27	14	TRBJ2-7	CASSLRLAGAEQYF	TGTGCCAGCAGTTTGCGTCTAGCGGGGGCCGAGCAGTACTTC
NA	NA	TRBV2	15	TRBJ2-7	CASSGMVTLTYEQYF	TGTGCCAGCAGTGGAATGGTCACCCTAACCTACGAGCAGTACTTC
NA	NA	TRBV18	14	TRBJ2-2	CADRADMNTGELFF	TGTGCCGATCGAGCGGATATGAACACCGGGGAGCTGTTTTTT
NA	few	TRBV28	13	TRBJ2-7	CASSGSPGYEQYF	TGTGCCAGCAGTGGATCTCCGGGGTACGAGCAGTACTTC
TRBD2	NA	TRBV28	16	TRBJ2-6	CASSSIAGTGANVLTF	TGTGCCAGCAGTTCGATAGCGGGAACTGGGGCCAACGTCCTGACTTTC
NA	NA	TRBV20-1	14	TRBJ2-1	CSAVGLSSYNEQFF	TGCAGTGCCGTGGGGCTTAGCTCCTACAATGAGCAGTTCTTC
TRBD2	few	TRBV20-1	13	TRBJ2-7	CSANSGSSYEQYF	TGCAGTGCCAATAGCGGGAGCTCCTACGAGCAGTACTTC
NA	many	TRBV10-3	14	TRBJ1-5	CAISQEAGNQPQHF	TGTGCCATCTCCCAGGAGGCGGGCAATCAGCCCCAGCATTTT
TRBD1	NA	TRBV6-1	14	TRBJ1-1	CASTPGDRRTEAFF	TGTGCCAGCACCCCTGGGGACAGAAGGACTGAAGCTTTCTTT
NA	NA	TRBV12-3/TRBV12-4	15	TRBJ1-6	CASSFDTLANSPLHF	TGTGCCAGCAGTTTCGACACCTTGGCGAATTCACCCCTCCACTTT
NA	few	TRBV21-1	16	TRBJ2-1	CASSPPRLAVYNEQFF	TGTGCCAGCAGCCCCCCCCGGCTAGCGGTGTACAATGAGCAGTTCTTC
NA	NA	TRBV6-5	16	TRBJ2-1	CASSYYGPRASNEQFF	TGTGCCAGCAGTTACTATGGTCCCCGGGCGTCGAATGAGCAGTTCTTC
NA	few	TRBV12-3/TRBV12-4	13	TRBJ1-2	CASSTYRAGGYTF	TGTGCCAGCAGTACCTACAGGGCGGGTGGCTACACCTTC
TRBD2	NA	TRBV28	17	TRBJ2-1	CASSTPGLAGSYNEQFF	TGTGCCAGCAGTACTCCGGGACTAGCGGGATCCTACAATGAGCAGTTCTTC
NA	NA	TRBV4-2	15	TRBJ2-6	CASRPFSSGANVLTF	TGTGCCAGCAGACCGTTTTCCTCTGGGGCCAACGTCCTGACTTTC
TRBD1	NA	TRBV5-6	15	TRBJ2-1	CASSLGTAGRGEQFF	TGTGCCAGCAGCTTAGGGACAGCCGGTCGGGGTGAGCAGTTCTTC
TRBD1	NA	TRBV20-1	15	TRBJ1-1	CSARDSGTVNTEAFF	TGCAGTGCTAGAGATTCTGGGACAGTGAACACTGAAGCTTTCTTT
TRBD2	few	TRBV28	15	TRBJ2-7	CASSFSGREEYEQYF	TGTGCCAGCAGTTTTTCCGGGAGGGAGGAATACGAGCAGTACTTC
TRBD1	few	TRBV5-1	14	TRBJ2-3	CASKTGAGEDTQYF	TGCGCCAGCAAAACAGGGGCCGGGGAAGATACGCAGTATTTT
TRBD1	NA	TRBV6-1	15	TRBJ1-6	CASRRQGFYNSPLHF	TGTGCCAGCAGACGACAGGGTTTCTATAATTCACCCCTCCACTTT
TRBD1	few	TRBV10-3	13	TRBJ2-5	CASKDRAEETQYF	TGTGCCAGCAAGGACAGGGCGGAAGAGACCCAGTACTTC
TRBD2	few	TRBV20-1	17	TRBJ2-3	CSARDWGLAGGTDTQYF	TGCAGTGCTAGAGACTGGGGCCTAGCGGGGGGCACAGATACGCAGTATTTT
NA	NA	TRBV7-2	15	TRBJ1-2	CASSTQVGGADGYTF	TGTGCCAGCAGCACCCAGGTGGGGGGCGCGGATGGCTACACCTTC
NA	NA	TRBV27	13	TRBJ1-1	CASVSGRFTEAFF	TGTGCCAGCGTTTCTGGGCGGTTCACTGAAGCTTTCTTT
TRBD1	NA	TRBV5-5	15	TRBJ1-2	CASSLVDREWTGYTF	TGTGCCAGCAGCTTGGTTGACAGGGAATGGACAGGCTACACCTTC
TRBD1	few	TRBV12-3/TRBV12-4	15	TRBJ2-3	CASSSGTGGVRTQYF	TGTGCCAGCAGTTCCGGGACAGGGGGCGTAAGAACGCAGTATTTT
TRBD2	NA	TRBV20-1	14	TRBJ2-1	CSATLAGGVVEQFF	TGCAGTGCTACACTAGCGGGGGGGGTAGTGGAGCAGTTCTTC
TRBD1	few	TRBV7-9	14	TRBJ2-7	CASSSQGSTYEQYF	TGTGCCAGCAGCTCACAGGGGTCCACCTACGAGCAGTACTTC
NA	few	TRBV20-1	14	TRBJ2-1	CSASFVGSYNEQFF	TGCAGTGCTAGTTTTGTTGGCTCCTACAATGAGCAGTTCTTC
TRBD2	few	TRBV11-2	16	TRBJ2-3	CASSLPLAGAGDTQYF	TGTGCCAGCAGCTTACCCCTAGCGGGAGCAGGAGATACGCAGTATTTT
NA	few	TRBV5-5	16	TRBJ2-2	CASSIRLTGNTGELFF	TGTGCCAGCAGCATACGCTTGACGGGGAACACCGGGGAGCTGTTTTTT
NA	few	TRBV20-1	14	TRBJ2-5	CRVTGTPLQETQYF	TGCAGGGTTACCGGGACACCTCTCCAAGAGACCCAGTACTTC
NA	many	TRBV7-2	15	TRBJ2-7	CASSLSNQVSYEQYF	TGTGCCAGCAGCTTAAGCAACCAGGTTTCGTACGAGCAGTACTTC
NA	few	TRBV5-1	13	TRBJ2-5	CASSPQGMETQYF	TGCGCCAGCAGCCCCCAGGGTATGGAGACCCAGTACTTC
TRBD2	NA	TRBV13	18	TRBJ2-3	CASSSRLAGGPSTDTQYF	TGTGCCAGCAGTTCCAGACTAGCGGGAGGGCCGAGCACAGATACGCAGTATTTT
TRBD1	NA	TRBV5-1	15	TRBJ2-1	CASSLLPTGGNEQFF	TGCGCCAGCAGCTTGTTGCCGACAGGGGGCAATGAGCAGTTCTTC
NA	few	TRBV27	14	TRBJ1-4	CASSSTTNNEKLFF	TGTGCCAGCAGTTCGACTACTAATAATGAAAAACTGTTTTTT
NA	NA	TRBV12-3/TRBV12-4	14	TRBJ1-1	CASSLIDGNTEAFF	TGTGCCAGCAGTCTCATTGACGGGAACACTGAAGCTTTCTTT
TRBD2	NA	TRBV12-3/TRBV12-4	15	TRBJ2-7	CASSQSGTRGYEQYF	TGTGCCAGCAGTCAGTCCGGGACTAGAGGGTACGAGCAGTACTTC
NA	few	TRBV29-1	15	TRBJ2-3	CSVEDEGSLTDTQYF	TGCAGCGTTGAAGATGAGGGGAGCCTCACAGATACGCAGTATTTT